This entry is about one TCR beta chain. Its antigen is unidentified. This specimen belongs to a study of cytomegalovirus exposure and HLA in healthy donors. Study observations and caveats: Excluded were some V segments that proved indistinguishable, including TRBV6-2 and TRBV6-3. The presence/absence work took it that sequencing depth was about the same across donors.

The PCR contained 60 Vbeta and 13 Jbeta primers. Data came from immunoSEQ multiplex PCR; TCRdb stores just in-frame clones and leaves some out. The top ten clones hold 8% of a sample with under 50,000 clones, 87% of them seen once. Trimming left V 0 bases short and J 3 bases short, with 12 bases between. CDR1 is SGHRS and CDR2 is YFSETQ in the germline V gene. The CDR3 totals 16 residues. Sequencing input: PBMCs. The source is a woman in her thirties or forties in good health and CMV-seropositive. The V and J genes are TRBV5-1 and TRBJ2-2; D not certain. As DNA, the CDR3 is TGCGCCAGCAGCTTGGCCGGTGGGCGTGACACCGGGGAGCTGTTTTTT. It codes for CASSLAGGRDTGELFF. Full variable domain (remainder filled in from reference TRBV5-1 and TRBJ2-2): KAGVTQTPRYLIKTRGQQVTLSCSPISGHRSVSWYQQTPGQGLQFLFEYFSETQRNKGNFPGRFSGRQFSNSRSEMNVSTLELGDSALYLCASSLAGGRDTGELFFGEGSRLTVL.